A selection of T cell receptor beta chains follows, all from one sample in a study of graft-versus-host responses after intestinal transplantation. The antigens for these receptors are not known. Sequenced by immunoSEQ multiplex PCR; TCRdb stores in-frame clones only, minus some. This repertoire shows about 100,000 clones, roughly 86% found once; its top ten account for roughly 0.71%. This material consisted of unstimulated CD4+ T cells sorted from spleen or lymph node cells, taken before transplant. These receptors all stem from a human donor who was the organ donor for an intestinal transplant. The CDR3 runs from the conserved cysteine through the conserved F or W. A D gene is named only where the DNA matches it firmly. Not every row has a clone size; where given, it reads once, few, many or a size class.

TRBJ2-3 TRBD2 - TRBV10-1 TGCGCCAGCAGCAGTAGCGGGATGATCACAGATACGCAGTATTTT CASSSSGMITDTQYF
TRBJ2-7 TRBD2 - TRBV5-4 TGTGCCAGCAGCTCCCTAGCCCCCGGACTAGCGGGAGACTACGAGCAGTACTTC CASSSLAPGLAGDYEQYF
TRBJ1-2 - - TRBV28 TGTGCCAGCAGCCTTACACTGGACTATGGCTACACCTTC CASSLTLDYGYTF
TRBJ1-2 - - TRBV6-5 TGTGCCAGCAGTTATCAGGGGTGGTATGGCTACACCTTC CASSYQGWYGYTF
TRBJ1-6 - - TRBV5-4 TGTGCCAGCGGACCGGGACAATATAATTCACCCCTCCACTTT CASGPGQYNSPLHF
TRBJ1-2 - once TRBV6-5 TGTGCCAGCAGCCGGACAGCAGAGTATGGCTACACCTTC CASSRTAEYGYTF
TRBJ2-7 TRBD1 many TRBV5-1 TGCGCCAGCAGCCCGGGGACAGGGGGCTATAACGAGCAGTACTTC CASSPGTGGYNEQYF
TRBJ2-5 TRBD2 - TRBV4-1 TGCGCCAGCAGCCAAGATAGGGGACTAGCGCAGATACAAGAGACCCAGTACTTC CASSQDRGLAQIQETQYF
TRBJ1-2 TRBD1 - TRBV2 TGTGCTCAGGGGGCGAATTATGGCTACACCTTC CAQGANYGYTF
TRBJ2-7 - - TRBV6-1 TGTGCCAGCAGTGAAACAGGGTGGGCCGAGCAGTACTTC CASSETGWAEQYF
TRBJ1-1 - - TRBV5-6 TGTGCCAGCAGCCGGGGTCCCCTAGGAGGAAACACTGAAGCTTTCTTT CASSRGPLGGNTEAFF
TRBJ1-1 - - TRBV5-1 TGCGCCAGCAGCTCCTCCCGAGGACAGATACCTGAAGCTTTCTTT CASSSSRGQIPEAFF
TRBJ2-7 - large TRBV21-1 TGTGCCAGCACCAAGACTAGCGGGAGTGGGTACGAGCAGTACTTC CASTKTSGSGYEQYF
TRBJ2-1 - - TRBV25-1 TGTGCCAGCAGTGAGTCGGGGGCCGTTTACAATGAGCAGTTCTTC CASSESGAVYNEQFF
TRBJ2-2 - few TRBV19 TGTGCCAGTAGTAAACAGGGGAACACCGGGGAGCTGTTTTTT CASSKQGNTGELFF
TRBJ1-1 - once TRBV14 TGTGCCAGCAGCCACCAGGAGAACACTGAAGCTTTCTTT CASSHQENTEAFF
TRBJ2-7 - once TRBV19 TGTGCCAGTAGTAGGTCCAGGGTCTATTACGAGCAGTACTTC CASSRSRVYYEQYF
TRBJ1-1 - - TRBV5-1 TGCGCCAGCAGCTTGCAGGGCCCTGAAGCTTTCTTT CASSLQGPEAFF
TRBJ1-6 - - TRBV7-2 TGTGCCAGCAGCTTGTCGACAGTTAATTCACCCCTCCACTTT CASSLSTVNSPLHF
TRBJ2-5 - - TRBV11-2 TGTGCCAGCAGCTCGGCCAGCGCGGCAGAGACCCAGTACTTC CASSSASAAETQYF
TRBJ1-1 - - TRBV11-2 TGTGCCAGCAGCTTCGTAAGGACAGACACTGAAGCTTTCTTT CASSFVRTDTEAFF
TRBJ2-1 - - TRBV6-5 TGTGCCACCTCTAAGGGTTACAATGAGCAGTTCTTC CATSKGYNEQFF
TRBJ1-3 TRBD1 - TRBV4-1 TGCGCCAGCAGCCAACCCCCCGGGACAGGGGGAGGAAACACCATATATTTT CASSQPPGTGGGNTIYF
TRBJ1-1 TRBD1 - TRBV5-1 TGCGCCAGCAGCTTGGGGGTGCGATGGGGACAGAAGAACACTGAAGCTTTCTTT CASSLGVRWGQKNTEAFF
TRBJ2-6 TRBD2 - TRBV11-2 TGTGCCAGCAGCTCCCGACTAGCGGGGGTCTCTGGGGCCAACGTCCTGACTTTC CASSSRLAGVSGANVLTF
TRBJ2-5 - - TRBV6-5 TGTGCCAGCAGCGGACAGCAAGAGACCCAGTACTTC CASSGQQETQYF
TRBJ1-4 TRBD1 - TRBV29-1 TGCAGCGTTGAAGGGACAGGGTTTGAAAAACTGTTTTTT CSVEGTGFEKLFF
TRBJ2-1 - - TRBV4-2 TGTGCCAGCAGCCTACGATTTAGGGGGGCGAGGTACAATGAGCAGTTCTTC CASSLRFRGARYNEQFF
TRBJ2-7 TRBD2 - TRBV6-1 TGTGCCAGCAGTGAAGTAGCCGGACTAGCGGGACGGGAGTCCTACGAGCAGTACTTC CASSEVAGLAGRESYEQYF
TRBJ2-1 - - TRBV6-1 TGTGCCAGCAGAGACGACTTGCATTCAATAGAGCAGTTCTTC CASRDDLHSIEQFF
TRBJ2-7 TRBD2 once TRBV29-1 TGCAGCGTTGTTCCAGCGGGAGAGGTTTCGTACGAGCAGTACTTC CSVVPAGEVSYEQYF
TRBJ2-1 - - TRBV7-2 TGTGCCAGCAGCTCCCGGGGGGCAACCCACAATGAGCAGTTCTTC CASSSRGATHNEQFF
TRBJ1-5 TRBD1 - TRBV27 TGTGCCAGCGCTAAGGACAGGGGTAGCAATCAGCCCCAGCATTTT CASAKDRGSNQPQHF
TRBJ1-6 TRBD1 - TRBV6-6 TGTGCCAGCAGCAAGACAGGGTGGATTTCACCCCTCCACTTT CASSKTGWISPLHF
TRBJ2-1 - - TRBV13 TGTGCCAGCACCACCCGGACCTCCTACAATGAGCAGTTCTTC CASTTRTSYNEQFF
TRBJ2-4 - - TRBV6-6 TGTGCCAGCAGTCCCACACACGGCGCCCAGTACTTC CASSPTHGAQYF
TRBJ2-1 - - TRBV15 TGTGCCACCAGCAGAGCCCAACTAGTCAGTGAGCAGTTCTTC CATSRAQLVSEQFF
TRBJ2-1 TRBD1 - TRBV7-3 TGTGCCAGCAGCTCGGGACAGGGCCACAATGAGCAGTTCTTC CASSSGQGHNEQFF
TRBJ1-1 - - TRBV6-1 TGTGCCAGCAGTACCACTACAGGGGAAGCTTTCTTT CASSTTTGEAFF
TRBJ1-4 - - TRBV11-3 TGTGCCAGCAGCTCGGTGGCGTTTGAACTGTTTTTT CASSSVAFELFF
TRBJ1-2 TRBD1 - TRBV6-8 TGTGCCCGCTCCGGGACAGGCCCCTATGGCTACACCTTC CARSGTGPYGYTF
TRBJ2-1 - few TRBV5-1 TGCGCCAGCAGCATCGGGACCATGAGCTCCTACAATGAGCAGTTCTTC CASSIGTMSSYNEQFF
TRBJ1-2 TRBD1 - TRBV5-1 TGCGCCAGCAGCCCAGGGGGATATGGCTACACCTTC CASSPGGYGYTF
TRBJ2-7 TRBD1 - TRBV4-1 TGCGCCAGCAGCCAAACCGGGACAGACGAGCAGTACTTC CASSQTGTDEQYF
TRBJ1-3 TRBD1 - TRBV2 TGTGCCAGCAGCCCTGGACAGGCCCGATCTGGAAACACCATATATTTT CASSPGQARSGNTIYF
TRBJ1-1 - few TRBV7-9 TGTGCCAGCGCGGGTTACACTGAAGCTTTCTTT CASAGYTEAFF